Below, one T cell receptor (beta chain) is given with its context. Antigen specificity is unknown. This sample is drawn from a study of OX40 agonist ivuxolimab in advanced cancers. The study, taken as a whole, reports: People who partly responded at 0.1-3.0 mg/kg had some of the least clonal expansion seen. CD4+ and CD8+ blood T cells expanded clonally by week 6 at 0.1 to 3.0 mg/kg.

Autoimmune disease history or systemic immunosuppression excluded patients. Per the germline V gene, CDR1 is SQVTM and CDR2 is ANQGSEA. V shed 8 bases and J shed 10 bases, with 15 bases lying between them. The CDR3 consists of 11 residues. Repertoires were generated with immunoSEQ multiplex PCR, while TCRdb's copy carries only in-frame clones and drops some. The data hold about 72,000 clones, with 87% observed a single time. The sequencing used CD4+ or CD8+ T cells sorted from blood, collected in a trial of the OX40 agonist ivuxolimab. This clonotype was sampled from an adult with an advanced solid tumor such as melanoma, head and neck, liver or kidney cancer. The genes are TRBV29-1 and TRBJ2-1; no reliable D call. Here the CDR3 reads CSHLSGREQFF. The CDR3 bases are TGCAGCCACCTGTCCGGGCGAGAGCAGTTCTTC.